This T cell receptor beta chain is drawn from a study of blood T cell repertoires in COVID-19. How the authors handled the data: Nucleated cell counts were estimated from reference gene primer amplification. TCRdb's copy holds only in-frame clones and misses some; the assay was immunoSEQ multiplex PCR. Clonal size and the V and J genes are those of that table, whereas D and trimming came from the DNA. The profile shows around 280,000 clones, around 85% of them singletons. Those enrolled, adults aged about 18 to 89 years, came from about two dozen US areas. Cohort 3 recovered donors had two negative PCRs, clearance, or symptom resolution. CDR1 and CDR2 (germline): SGHDN, FVKESK. V shed 0 bases, J shed 5 bases, and the junction held 10 bases outside the gene matches. The CDR3 spans 17 residues.

Sequencing was done on a sample of PBMCs or T cells enriched from blood (not recorded which). The rearrangement uses TRBV14 and TRBJ2-1; 7 bases align to TRBD2. This TCR was sampled from a woman in her forties who had recovered from COVID-19. CDR3 region: CASSQERGGEVHNEQFF. The DNA for the CDR3 is TGTGCCAGCAGCCAAGAACGTGGGGGGGAGGTCCACAATGAGCAGTTCTTC. The variable domain in full, with the rest retrieved from reference TRBV14 and TRBJ2-1, is EAGVTQFPSHSVIEKGQTVTLRCDPISGHDNLYWYRRVMGKEIKFLLHFVKESKQDESGMPNNRFLAERTGGTYSTLKVQPAELEDSGVYFCASSQERGGEVHNEQFFGPGTRLTVL.